The 17 T cell receptor beta chains presented below share a single source sample, sequenced in a study of blood T cell repertoires in COVID-19. Assay used: immunoSEQ multiplex PCR; TCRdb lists only in-frame clones, some missing. Among fewer than 250,000 clones listed, 86% were seen once. The sequencing sample was made of peripheral blood. The receptors were gathered from an older woman with acute or convalescent COVID-19.

This chain uses TRBV5-1 with TRBJ2-1; the D gene is possibly TRBD2 (6 bases). The CDR3 is 14 residues long. CDR1 and CDR2 (germline): SGHRS, YFSETQ. V was shortened by 1 base and J by 8 bases, with 13 bases between the two germline ends. The CDR3, as DNA: TGCGCCAGCAGCTTGCGGGCGGGAACGGATGAGCAGTTCTTC. As protein: CASSLRAGTDEQFF.

The chain is built from TRBV5-1 and TRBJ1-1, with D hard to call. The CDR3 covers 13 residues. Trimming took off 4 bases at V and 1 base at J, with 8 bases between the two ends. Germline lookup yields CDR1 SGHRS and CDR2 YFSETQ. The CDR3 DNA follows: TGCGCCAGCAGCCCGCCAGGGAACACTGAAGCTTTCTTT. Its translation is CASSPPGNTEAFF.

The sample holds one count of this clone. The chain combines TRBV5-5 with TRBJ1-5, with D possibly matching TRBD1 (6 bases). With 5 bases removed from V and 0 bases from J, the gap between germline ends came to 9 bases. Germline values: CDR1 SGHKS, CDR2 YYEKEE (reference sequence). The CDR3 runs to 14 residues. This CDR3 is CASRRGISNQPQHF. For the CDR3, the DNA is TGTGCCAGCAGGAGGGGGATTAGCAATCAGCCCCAGCATTTT.

V gene TRBV7-2 combines with J gene TRBJ2-5; D is undetermined. Germline V CDR1 and CDR2: SGHTA, FQGNSA. V lost 4 bases and J 5 bases, leaving 8 bases between the germline ends. The CDR3 spans 12 residues. CDR3 in amino acids: CASSSRRETQYF. The CDR3 nucleotides are TGTGCCAGCAGCTCTAGAAGGGAGACCCAGTACTTC.

The chain recombines TRBV7-8 with TRBJ1-1; D is undetermined. Trimming took 5 bases from V and 0 from J, leaving 7 bases between them. CDR1 and CDR2 (germline): SGHVS, FQNEAQ. This CDR3 has 13 amino acids. The CDR3 region has the DNA TGTGCCAGCAGCCTCCAAATGAACACTGAAGCTTTCTTT. It yields the protein CASSLQMNTEAFF.

The V and J genes are TRBV11-2 and TRBJ2-2; 10 bases fit TRBD1. After removal of 3 bases from V and 8 bases from J, the junction contained 6 bases not matched to a gene. The CDR3 runs to 15 residues. The germline CDR1 and CDR2 sequences are SGHAT and FQNNGV. As DNA, the CDR3 is TGTGCCAGCAGCTTCCAGACAGGGGGCAGAGGGGAGCTGTTTTTT. It translates to CASSFQTGGRGELFF.

The chain links TRBV28 to TRBJ2-7; D remains unclear. The CDR3 runs to 13 residues. Per germline, CDR1 MDHEN and CDR2 SYDVKM. V dropped 4 bases and J dropped 5 bases, with 12 bases sitting between them. CDR3 sequence: CASSSGSRNEQYF. The CDR3 bases are TGTGCCAGCAGTTCCGGGTCGCGGAACGAGCAGTACTTC. The complete variable domain, with remaining parts taken from reference TRBV28 and TRBJ2-7, reads DVKVTQSSRYLVKRTGEKVFLECVQDMDHENMFWYRQDPGLGLRLIYFSYDVKMKEKGDIPEGYSVSREKKERFSLILESASTNQTSMYLCASSSGSRNEQYFGPGTRLTVT.

This clone was counted between two and nine times. The chain combines TRBV11-2 with TRBJ1-6, with 9 bases lining up with TRBD1. CDR3 size: 15 residues. After removal of 5 bases from V and 8 bases from J, the junction contained 7 bases not matched to a gene. From germline, CDR1 is SGHAT and CDR2 FQNNGV. For the CDR3, the DNA is TGTGCCAGCAGCGCGGCCGGGACAGGGTATTCACCCCTCCACTTT. Its protein product is CASSAAGTGYSPLHF.

The rearrangement links TRBV2 to TRBJ2-3; a weak D match, TRBD1 (6 bases). Deletions cut 6 bases from V and 3 bases from J, with 25 bases between. The length of the CDR3 is 18 residues. The germline gives CDR1 SNHLY, CDR2 FYNNEI. For the CDR3, the DNA is TGTGCCAGCAGAAAACAGGGTACCATAGGGCAATTGACAGATACGCAGTATTTT. Amino acid sequence: CASRKQGTIGQLTDTQYF.

The J gene is TRBJ2-6, the V gene TRBV6-6; a weak D match, TRBD2 (6 bases). Germline CDR1 MNHNY, CDR2 SVGAGI (reference sequence). The CDR3 has 15 residues. V was shortened by 8 bases and J by 2 bases, with 13 bases between the two germline ends. CDR3 loop: CASGGVHTGANVLTF. CDR3 DNA: TGTGCCAGCGGCGGGGTTCACACTGGGGCCAACGTCCTGACTTTC.

This clone was seen just once. The chain has TRBV7-9 and TRBJ2-7, with 7 bases matching TRBD1. The CDR3 has 14 residues. V lost 5 bases, J lost 2 bases, and 6 bases stayed unmatched. Germline assignment: CDR1 SEHNR and CDR2 FQNEAQ (reference sequence). CDR3 nucleotides: TGTGCCAGCAGCGCATTGGGGACAGCCTACGAGCAGTACTTC. Its translation: CASSALGTAYEQYF.

The rearrangement links TRBV29-1 to TRBJ1-2; D call uncertain. Between the trimmed V and J ends, which lost 6 bases and 12 bases, there was a span of 14 bases. Germline lookup yields CDR1 SQVTM and CDR2 ANQGSEA. The CDR3 contains 10 residues. This CDR3 is CSVAPGLDTF. CDR3 sequence (DNA): TGCAGCGTAGCCCCGGGGTTGGACACCTTC. Combining the CDR3 with reference TRBV29-1 and TRBJ1-2 gives the whole variable domain SAVISQKPSRDICQRGTSLTIQCQVDSQVTMMFWYRQQPGQSLTLIATANQGSEATYESGFVIDKFPISRPNLTFSTLTVSNMSPEDSSIYLCSVAPGLDTFGSGTRLTVV.

The chain couples TRBV6-5 to TRBJ1-4; D might be TRBD1 (6 bases). Germline CDR1 reads MNHEY; CDR2 reads SVGAGI. V lost 6 bases, J lost 2 bases, and 10 bases lay in between. The CDR3 covers 14 residues. The CDR3 protein is CASSPRGTNEKLFF. CDR3 sequence (DNA): TGTGCCAGCAGCCCCAGGGGCACTAATGAAAAACTGTTTTTT.

This chain links TRBV28 with TRBJ1-2; 9 bases are shared with TRBD1. V gave up 3 bases and J gave up 7 bases; unmatched junction bases: 15. CDR1 MDHEN and CDR2 SYDVKM come from the germline V gene. The CDR3 has 17 residues. The CDR3, as DNA: TGTGCCAGCAGTTTTGGGGGCGTAGGGACAGGGCCTAGTGGCTACACCTTC. This codes for CASSFGGVGTGPSGYTF.

The V gene is TRBV5-1, the J gene TRBJ2-7; D is unresolved. Germline V gene sequence: CDR1 SGHRS, CDR2 YFSETQ. The CDR3 sequence is 13 residues long. Trimming took off 0 bases at V and 1 base at J, with 5 bases between the two ends. This CDR3 reads CASSLAGSYEQYF. DNA for the CDR3: TGCGCCAGCAGCTTGGCCGGTTCCTACGAGCAGTACTTC. Full variable domain (remainder filled in from reference TRBV5-1 and TRBJ2-7): KAGVTQTPRYLIKTRGQQVTLSCSPISGHRSVSWYQQTPGQGLQFLFEYFSETQRNKGNFPGRFSGRQFSNSRSEMNVSTLELGDSALYLCASSLAGSYEQYFGPGTRLTVT.

The J gene is TRBJ1-2, the V gene TRBV18; 8 bases are a match to TRBD1. V lost 3 bases, J lost 6 bases, and 12 bases stayed unmatched. Germline loops: CDR1 KGHSH, CDR2 LQKENI. The CDR3 sequence is 16 residues long. CDR3 DNA sequence: TGTGCCAGCTCACCCCAGACAGGGGCGGAGATTGATGGCTACACCTTC. Residues: CASSPQTGAEIDGYTF.

The chain joins TRBV12-5 to TRBJ1-1; TRBD1 matches at 7 bases. Germline V gives CDR1 LGHNT, CDR2 FRNRAP. Losses at the gene ends were 1 base for V and 4 bases for J; bases not matched to a gene: 3. The CDR3 is 14 residues long. The CDR3 nucleotides read TGTGCTAGTGGTTTGGAGGGGGCGGCCACTGAAGCTTTCTTT. Protein sequence: CASGLEGAATEAFF.